This T cell receptor (beta chain) is from a study of memory CD4+ T cells and cytomegalovirus serostatus. Single viable CD3+CD4+CD8-CD45RO+ cells were sorted as the memory CD4+ T cells. Produced via immunoSEQ multiplex PCR; TCRdb's table is partial and in-frame only. This sample has about 82,000 clones, with approximately 80% found just once. CDR3 size: 15 residues. Trimming removed 0 bases at V and 7 bases at J, with 12 bases between. Germline loops: CDR1 LGHNA, CDR2 YSLEER. This sequence joins TRBV4-3 and TRBJ1-4; no definite D call. The sequence came from an adult in good health and CMV-seronegative. The sequenced material came from memory CD4+ T cells from blood. The CDR3, as DNA: TGCGCCAGCAGCCAAGAGTATCGGGAGGGTGAAAAACTGTTTTTT. This translates into CASSQEYREGEKLFF.